These 17 T cell receptor beta chains were sequenced from one sample in a study of blood T cell repertoires in COVID-19. Measured with immunoSEQ multiplex PCR; TCRdb has only the in-frame clones, and not every one. The sample consists of about 87,000 clones, 80% to 90% of them appearing once. The source material was peripheral blood. These TCRs come from a man at least 80 years old with acute or convalescent COVID-19.

This chain links TRBV6-2 or TRBV6-3 with TRBJ2-1; 7 positions match TRBD2. V lost 2 bases to trimming and J lost 2 bases; unmatched junction nucleotides: 6. The V gene's germline CDR1 is MNHEY and CDR2 SVGEGT. The CDR3 spans 16 residues. In DNA, the CDR3 is TGTGCCAGCAGTTACCCGACTAGCTCCCCCTACAATGAGCAGTTCTTC. It yields the protein CASSYPTSSPYNEQFF.

The chain combines TRBV5-1 with TRBJ1-3, with 7 bases identical to TRBD1. CDR3 length equals 16 residues. Germline V gene data show CDR1 as SGHRS and CDR2 as YFSETQ. With 5 bases clipped from V and 0 bases from J, the junction kept 8 bases outside the gene matches. The CDR3 is CASSSEGQNSGNTIYF. For the CDR3, the DNA is TGCGCCAGCAGTTCCGAGGGACAGAACTCTGGAAACACCATATATTTT.

The chain joins TRBV5-1 to TRBJ2-7; 10 bases agree with TRBD2. The germline gives CDR1 SGHRS, CDR2 YFSETQ. Trimming removed 4 bases from V and 2 bases from J; junction bases left unmatched: 3. There are 14 residues in the CDR3. The CDR3 sequence is CASSGTSDAYEQYF. DNA of the CDR3: TGCGCCAGCAGCGGGACTAGCGATGCCTACGAGCAGTACTTC. The variable domain in full, completed from reference TRBV5-1 and TRBJ2-7, reads KAGVTQTPRYLIKTRGQQVTLSCSPISGHRSVSWYQQTPGQGLQFLFEYFSETQRNKGNFPGRFSGRQFSNSRSEMNVSTLELGDSALYLCASSGTSDAYEQYFGPGTRLTVT.

The chain carries TRBV9 and TRBJ1-1; no clear D gene. CDR1 and CDR2 (germline): SGDLS, YYNGEE. The CDR3 has 15 residues. V was pared by 2 bases and J by 5 bases, with 16 bases between. CDR3 amino acids: CASSVMAEGGTEAFF. CDR3 nucleotide sequence: TGTGCCAGCAGCGTTATGGCAGAGGGAGGGACTGAAGCTTTCTTT.

The rearrangement joins TRBV14 to TRBJ2-6; 8 bases agree with TRBD1. V lost 3 bases, J lost 0 bases, and 13 bases stayed unmatched. The CDR3 sequence is 20 residues long. Germline V gives CDR1 SGHDN, CDR2 FVKESK. The chain's CDR3 is CASSHPFGQGSYSGANVLTF. The CDR3 nucleotides read TGTGCCAGCAGCCACCCCTTTGGACAGGGATCATACTCTGGGGCCAACGTCCTGACTTTC.

The genes are TRBV25-1 and TRBJ1-1, with D unclear. Germline CDR1 and CDR2: MGHDK and SYGVNS. With 5 bases removed from V and 9 bases from J, the gap between germline ends came to 10 bases. The CDR3 runs to 11 residues. For the CDR3, the DNA is TGTGCCAGCAGTACTCAAGTAAAAGCTTTCTTT. Its protein is CASSTQVKAFF.

The chain joins TRBV29-1 to TRBJ1-1; 7 nucleotides agree with TRBD1. Germline trimming cut 2 bases from V and 1 base from J; bases unmatched to any gene: 4. The germline V gene encodes CDR1 SQVTM and CDR2 ANQGSEA. There are 14 residues in the CDR3. The CDR3 coding sequence is TGCAGCGTTGAATGGGGACAGACGAACACTGAAGCTTTCTTT. Protein sequence: CSVEWGQTNTEAFF.

The chain is built from TRBV18 and TRBJ1-5, with D unclear. CDR1 and CDR2 (germline): KGHSH, LQKENI. The CDR3 spans 12 residues. V lost 4 bases and J lost 5, with 6 bases in between. CDR3 amino acids: CASSRSDQPQHF. CDR3 sequence (DNA): TGTGCCAGCTCACGGTCGGATCAGCCCCAGCATTTT.

V gene TRBV30 combines with J gene TRBJ1-2; TRBD1 is a possible D gene (6 bases). The CDR3 has 11 residues. Trimming shortened V by 4 bases and J by 8 bases, and 11 bases separated the two germline ends. Germline-derived CDR1 and CDR2 are GTSNPN and SVGIG (reference sequence). This CDR3 reads CAWNREGGYTF. CDR3 bases: TGTGCCTGGAACAGGGAGGGGGGCTACACCTTC.

The table lists this clone with a count of one. The rearrangement links TRBV4-1 to TRBJ2-1; no definite D call. CDR1 is MGHRA, CDR2 YSYEKL, per germline. CDR3 length equals 17 residues. The ends were cut back, 4 bases at V and 3 bases at J, with 19 bases in the middle. CDR3 sequence: CASSRLIQADIYNEQFF. The CDR3 region has the DNA TGCGCCAGCAGCCGCCTCATCCAGGCAGATATCTACAATGAGCAGTTCTTC.

The chain has TRBV6-5 and TRBJ2-7; a possible D gene is TRBD2 (6 bases). Looked up from germline, CDR1 is MNHEY and CDR2 is SVGAGI. The V gene lost 7 bases and the J gene lost 2 bases, with 18 bases spanning the gap. The CDR3 totals 15 residues. CDR3: CASTRGGSTAYEQYF. In nucleotides, the CDR3 is TGTGCCAGCACCCGTGGGGGGTCAACAGCCTACGAGCAGTACTTC.

J is TRBJ2-1 and V is TRBV15; TRBD2 matches at 10 bases. V lost 0 bases to trimming and J lost 5 bases; unmatched junction nucleotides: 4. Germline V CDR1 and CDR2: LNHNV, YYDKDF (reference sequence). This CDR3 is built from 16 residues. CDR3 protein: CATSRDLLAGNNEQFF. The CDR3 nucleotides are TGTGCCACCAGCAGAGATTTACTAGCGGGGAACAATGAGCAGTTCTTC.

This chain connects TRBV2 to TRBJ1-2; the match to TRBD1 covers 8 bases. CDR1 and CDR2 from the germline V gene are SNHLY and FYNNEI. The CDR3 runs to 15 residues. Trimming at V came to 6 bases and at J to 6 bases, leaving 12 bases not matched to a gene. CDR3: CASSAETDRVNGYTF. The CDR3 DNA reads as TGTGCCAGCAGCGCCGAGACGGACAGGGTAAATGGCTACACCTTC.

This chain connects TRBV19 to TRBJ2-1; 9 positions match TRBD2. The CDR3 extends over 19 amino acids. V trimming: 0 bases; J trimming: 0 bases; junction bases outside the gene matches: 9. The germline gives CDR1 LNHDA, CDR2 SQIVND (reference sequence). For the CDR3, the DNA is TGTGCCAGTAGTATAGAAACGGGGCTAGCGGGAAGCTCCTACAATGAGCAGTTCTTC. Encoded protein: CASSIETGLAGSSYNEQFF.

This clone has just one count. The gene calls are TRBV5-1 and TRBJ2-2; 10 bases are a match to TRBD1. Losses at the gene ends were 3 bases for V and 0 bases for J; bases not matched to a gene: 5. The CDR3 contains 17 residues. Looked up from germline, CDR1 is SGHRS and CDR2 is YFSETQ. The CDR3 is CASSSRTGGSNTGELFF. CDR3 nucleotide sequence: TGCGCCAGCAGCTCTCGGACAGGGGGATCGAACACCGGGGAGCTGTTTTTT.

Only one count was recorded for this clone. The same CDR3 arises from other DNA sequences in this sample as well. The genes are TRBV4-3 and TRBJ2-1; the match to TRBD2 covers 7 bases. V trimming: 1 base; J trimming: 0 bases; junction bases outside the gene matches: 0. CDR1 LGHNA and CDR2 YSLEER come from the germline V gene. The CDR3 has 15 residues. CDR3 sequence reads: CASSQGGSSYNEQFF. DNA for the CDR3: TGCGCCAGCAGCCAAGGCGGGAGCTCCTACAATGAGCAGTTCTTC.

The chain couples TRBV27 to TRBJ1-1, with 7 bases fitting TRBD1. The CDR3 is made up of 13 amino acids. The V gene's germline CDR1 is MNHEY and CDR2 SMNVEV (reference sequence). V was clipped by 4 bases and J by 10 bases; unmatched bases: 9. CDR3 in amino acids: CASSSNRGGGAFF. CDR3 nucleotides: TGTGCCAGCAGTTCCAACAGGGGTGGCGGAGCTTTCTTT.